The rows below give T cell receptor beta chains drawn from one sample of a study of T cell changes during pregnancy in multiple sclerosis. This table comes from immunoSEQ multiplex PCR, and its TCRdb copy is limited to in-frame clones, with some not included. The data show some 48,000 clones, roughly 95% seen once. The sample in question was peripheral blood, obtained in the second trimester of pregnancy. The receptors come from a female donor with multiple sclerosis, enrolled in a pregnancy study. CDR3s include the opening cysteine and the closing phenylalanine or tryptophan. Fields, in order: D gene, J gene, clone size, V gene, CDR3 DNA, CDR3 protein. A D gene is named only where the DNA matches it firmly. The size of a clone is reported for some rows only, either as once, few or many, or as a class for expanded clones.

D: TRBD2; J: TRBJ2-1; size: -; V: TRBV19; DNA: TGTGCCAGTAGTAGGACAACTAGCGGGCCAGACCGATCGTTCTTC; CDR3: CASSRTTSGPDRSFF
D: TRBD2; J: TRBJ2-2; size: -; V: TRBV4-2; DNA: TGTGCCAGCAGCCGGGGCCAAAACCGGGTCCCCGTCCCCGGGAGGGGCACCGGGGAGCTGTTTTTT; CDR3: CASSRGQNRVPVPGRGTGELFF
D: -; J: TRBJ1-1; size: -; V: TRBV28; DNA: TGTGCCAGCATCCCTTATGGGCCGGGAAACACTGAAGCTTTCTTT; CDR3: CASIPYGPGNTEAFF
D: TRBD2; J: TRBJ2-1; size: -; V: TRBV7-9; DNA: TGTGCCAGCAGCTTACACCCGGGACTAGCGGCCTACAATGAGCAGTTCTTC; CDR3: CASSLHPGLAAYNEQFF
D: -; J: TRBJ2-2; size: -; V: TRBV21-1; DNA: TGTGCCAGCAGCAACAGGGGAATGAACACCGGGGAGCTGTTTTTT; CDR3: CASSNRGMNTGELFF
D: TRBD1; J: TRBJ1-1; size: once; V: TRBV19; DNA: TGTGCCAGTAGTATACCCCAGGGGGCTTTGAGCACTGAAGCTTTCTTT; CDR3: CASSIPQGALSTEAFF
D: TRBD1; J: TRBJ1-5; size: -; V: TRBV4-2; DNA: TGTGCCAGCAGCCAAGCACGGACAGGGGGCAGTAGCAATCAGCCCCAGCATTTT; CDR3: CASSQARTGGSSNQPQHF
D: TRBD1; J: TRBJ2-3; size: once; V: TRBV5-1; DNA: TGCGCCAGCAGCTCTAGCTTAGGACAGGGGCGTGGAGATACGCAGTATTTT; CDR3: CASSSSLGQGRGDTQYF
D: TRBD1; J: TRBJ1-5; size: -; V: TRBV10-2; DNA: TGCGCCAGCAAGGGGACAGGACTTAGCAATCAGCCCCAGCATTTT; CDR3: CASKGTGLSNQPQHF
D: TRBD2; J: TRBJ2-1; size: -; V: TRBV2; DNA: TGTGCCAGCATTGACCCCCTACTAGCGGGAGGGCCAAGCTCCTACAATGAGCAGTTCTTC; CDR3: CASIDPLLAGGPSSYNEQFF
D: -; J: TRBJ1-3; size: -; V: TRBV25-1; DNA: TGTGCCACCAGAGGAGGGGCCTCTGGAAGCACCATATATTTT; CDR3: CATRGGASGSTIYF
D: TRBD2; J: TRBJ2-1; size: once; V: TRBV27; DNA: TGTGCCAGCAGTTTCATGGCGGGAGGGCCCTACAATGAGCAGTTCTTC; CDR3: CASSFMAGGPYNEQFF
D: TRBD1; J: TRBJ1-4; size: -; V: TRBV6-6; DNA: TGTGCCAGCAGTTACTCGGACAGGGGATATGAAAAACTGTTTTTT; CDR3: CASSYSDRGYEKLFF
D: TRBD1; J: TRBJ1-1; size: once; V: TRBV4-1; DNA: TGCGCCAGCAGCCACCAGACAGGGGCCGGTGAAGCTTTCTTT; CDR3: CASSHQTGAGEAFF
D: -; J: TRBJ1-6; size: -; V: TRBV29-1; DNA: TGCAGCGTGGAAAGCTCACCCCTCCACTTT; CDR3: CSVESSPLHF
D: TRBD1; J: TRBJ1-5; size: -; V: TRBV30; DNA: TGTGCCTGGAGTAGGGGACAGGGAGGTCTCCAGCCCCAGCATTTT; CDR3: CAWSRGQGGLQPQHF
D: -; J: TRBJ1-2; size: -; V: TRBV19; DNA: TGTGCCAGTAGTATCCCCCCAGGATTCTATGGCTACACCTTC; CDR3: CASSIPPGFYGYTF